Listed below are T cell receptor beta chains from one sample, sequenced in a study of blood T cell repertoires in COVID-19. The protocol was immunoSEQ multiplex PCR, while the TCRdb copy is restricted to in-frame clones and leaves out a portion. The sample lists around 140,000 clones; roughly 80% were seen once. Sequencing was carried out using PBMCs or T cells enriched from blood (not recorded which). Receptor source: a middle-aged man with acute COVID-19. Both conserved end residues are part of each CDR3. A D gene is named only where the DNA matches it firmly. Clone size is given for some rows only: seen once, a few or many times, or a class if the clone is expanded.

cdr3_nt: TGTGCCAGCAGCTTAGGTGGACAGGGGGCGGGCGGGGAGCTGTTTTTT
cdr3_aa: CASSLGGQGAGGELFF
j_call: TRBJ2-2
d_call: TRBD1
clone_size: -
v_call: TRBV7-2

cdr3_nt: TGTGCCACCAGCGTTCTAGCGGGGAAAGACAATGAGCAGTTCTTC
cdr3_aa: CATSVLAGKDNEQFF
j_call: TRBJ2-1
d_call: TRBD2
clone_size: -
v_call: TRBV15

cdr3_nt: TGTGCCAGCAGCCCCCGGACGGAGGGCACAGATACGCAGTATTTT
cdr3_aa: CASSPRTEGTDTQYF
j_call: TRBJ2-3
d_call: -
clone_size: -
v_call: TRBV7-3

cdr3_nt: TGTGCCAGTATAAGCGTATGGGACACCGGGGAGCTGTTTTTT
cdr3_aa: CASISVWDTGELFF
j_call: TRBJ2-2
d_call: -
clone_size: -
v_call: TRBV19

cdr3_nt: TGTGCCAGCAGCATAGGCAGGGTTCGCTCTGGAAACACCATATATTTT
cdr3_aa: CASSIGRVRSGNTIYF
j_call: TRBJ1-3
d_call: -
clone_size: -
v_call: TRBV3-1/TRBV3-2

cdr3_nt: TGTGCCAGCAGTTACCCAGGGGGCACTGAAGCTTTCTTT
cdr3_aa: CASSYPGGTEAFF
j_call: TRBJ1-1
d_call: TRBD1
clone_size: -
v_call: TRBV6-5

cdr3_nt: TGCGCCAGCAGCTCCGGGGACTCCCGGCTAGAGCAGTACTTC
cdr3_aa: CASSSGDSRLEQYF
j_call: TRBJ2-7
d_call: -
clone_size: -
v_call: TRBV5-1

cdr3_nt: TGTGCCTGGAGTGCGACAGGAAGAGGGCAGCCCCAGCATTTT
cdr3_aa: CAWSATGRGQPQHF
j_call: TRBJ1-5
d_call: -
clone_size: once
v_call: TRBV30

cdr3_nt: TGCAGTGCTGCGGAAAACGAGGGCTACACCTTC
cdr3_aa: CSAAENEGYTF
j_call: TRBJ1-2
d_call: -
clone_size: once
v_call: TRBV20-1

cdr3_nt: TGCGCCAGCAGCTTGTCGCAGGGGGAAGGCTACACCTTC
cdr3_aa: CASSLSQGEGYTF
j_call: TRBJ1-2
d_call: TRBD1
clone_size: -
v_call: TRBV5-1

cdr3_nt: TGTGCCAGCAGTGCCTTAGGGGCGGGGCACCTCAATGAGCAGTTCTTC
cdr3_aa: CASSALGAGHLNEQFF
j_call: TRBJ2-1
d_call: -
clone_size: -
v_call: TRBV6-1

cdr3_nt: TGTGCCTGGAGTGTGGAGAGCAATCAGCCCCAGCATTTT
cdr3_aa: CAWSVESNQPQHF
j_call: TRBJ1-5
d_call: -
clone_size: -
v_call: TRBV30

cdr3_nt: TGTGCCAGCAGTTACTCGCAGACTAGAAGAAGCAATGAGCAGTTCTTC
cdr3_aa: CASSYSQTRRSNEQFF
j_call: TRBJ2-1
d_call: -
clone_size: once
v_call: TRBV6-6

cdr3_nt: TGTGCCAGCAGTTTCGGACATCCCTATGGCTACACCTTC
cdr3_aa: CASSFGHPYGYTF
j_call: TRBJ1-2
d_call: -
clone_size: -
v_call: TRBV12-3/TRBV12-4

cdr3_nt: TGTGCCAGTAGCCCGGGGACAGGGAACTATGGCTACACCTTC
cdr3_aa: CASSPGTGNYGYTF
j_call: TRBJ1-2
d_call: TRBD1
clone_size: few
v_call: TRBV19

cdr3_nt: TGTGCCAGCCGACAGGGCCTAACGGACTCTGGAAACACCATATATTTT
cdr3_aa: CASRQGLTDSGNTIYF
j_call: TRBJ1-3
d_call: TRBD1
clone_size: -
v_call: TRBV19

cdr3_nt: TGTGCCAGTAGTACCCGGGACACAAAACCTGAAGCTTTCTTT
cdr3_aa: CASSTRDTKPEAFF
j_call: TRBJ1-1
d_call: -
clone_size: -
v_call: TRBV19

cdr3_nt: TGTGCCACCAGTGACCCGGGACAGGGCGACACCGGGGAGCTGTTTTTT
cdr3_aa: CATSDPGQGDTGELFF
j_call: TRBJ2-2
d_call: TRBD1
clone_size: once
v_call: TRBV24-1

cdr3_nt: TGTGCCAGTAGTAATGTCCCCTTGAGAGGCTACACCTTC
cdr3_aa: CASSNVPLRGYTF
j_call: TRBJ1-2
d_call: -
clone_size: -
v_call: TRBV19

cdr3_nt: TGTGCCAGCAGCTTAACGGGACTAGCGTTAGAGACCCAGTACTTC
cdr3_aa: CASSLTGLALETQYF
j_call: TRBJ2-5
d_call: TRBD2
clone_size: -
v_call: TRBV7-2

cdr3_nt: TGTGCCAGTAGGTCTCAAGAGACCCAGTACTTC
cdr3_aa: CASRSQETQYF
j_call: TRBJ2-5
d_call: -
clone_size: -
v_call: TRBV19

cdr3_nt: TGTGCCAGCAGCTTAGTAGATTCGGTTCTGTCACCCCTCCACTTT
cdr3_aa: CASSLVDSVLSPLHF
j_call: TRBJ1-6
d_call: -
clone_size: -
v_call: TRBV7-9

cdr3_nt: TGCGCCAGCAGCTTGCCCGGGACAGCTGGAAACACCATATATTTT
cdr3_aa: CASSLPGTAGNTIYF
j_call: TRBJ1-3
d_call: TRBD1
clone_size: -
v_call: TRBV5-1

cdr3_nt: TGCGCCAGCAGCAGGACTAGCACAGATACGCAGTATTTT
cdr3_aa: CASSRTSTDTQYF
j_call: TRBJ2-3
d_call: -
clone_size: few
v_call: TRBV10-1

cdr3_nt: TGCGCCAGCAGCTCTTCGGGACAGGGGGCAACAGGGGAGCTGTTTTTT
cdr3_aa: CASSSSGQGATGELFF
j_call: TRBJ2-2
d_call: TRBD1
clone_size: -
v_call: TRBV5-1

cdr3_nt: TGTGCCAGCAGTTTATCGAACAGCTTCTACGAGCAGTACTTC
cdr3_aa: CASSLSNSFYEQYF
j_call: TRBJ2-7
d_call: -
clone_size: -
v_call: TRBV27

cdr3_nt: TGTGCCAGCAGTTTTGCAGGGGCTGGCTACACCTTC
cdr3_aa: CASSFAGAGYTF
j_call: TRBJ1-2
d_call: -
clone_size: -
v_call: TRBV12-3/TRBV12-4

cdr3_nt: TGTGCCTGGAGTGTATCCGGGGGGCGCCCGATAAATTCACCCCTCCACTTT
cdr3_aa: CAWSVSGGRPINSPLHF
j_call: TRBJ1-6
d_call: -
clone_size: once
v_call: TRBV30

cdr3_nt: TGTGCCAGCAGCGTATCACAGAATAATTCACCCCTCCACTTT
cdr3_aa: CASSVSQNNSPLHF
j_call: TRBJ1-6
d_call: -
clone_size: -
v_call: TRBV9

cdr3_nt: TGTGCCAGCACCCCCAGGAACCAAGAGACCCAGTACTTC
cdr3_aa: CASTPRNQETQYF
j_call: TRBJ2-5
d_call: -
clone_size: -
v_call: TRBV7-8

cdr3_nt: TGTGCCAGCAGTGAACTCGCTGCAGGGCCCTCCCAAAACATTCAGTACTTC
cdr3_aa: CASSELAAGPSQNIQYF
j_call: TRBJ2-4
d_call: -
clone_size: -
v_call: TRBV6-1

cdr3_nt: TGTGCCAGCAGCCCCGGGACAGGAAACTACGAGCAGTACTTC
cdr3_aa: CASSPGTGNYEQYF
j_call: TRBJ2-7
d_call: TRBD1
clone_size: few
v_call: TRBV3-1/TRBV3-2

cdr3_nt: TGTGCCAGCAGTTACTACTTCCACAATGAGCAGTTCTTC
cdr3_aa: CASSYYFHNEQFF
j_call: TRBJ2-1
d_call: -
clone_size: -
v_call: TRBV6-5

cdr3_nt: TGTGCCTGGAGTCACAACTCTGGAAACACCATATATTTT
cdr3_aa: CAWSHNSGNTIYF
j_call: TRBJ1-3
d_call: -
clone_size: -
v_call: TRBV30

cdr3_nt: TGCGCCAGCAGCTTGAAACAGGGGCAGGGGAACACTGAAGCTTTCTTT
cdr3_aa: CASSLKQGQGNTEAFF
j_call: TRBJ1-1
d_call: TRBD1
clone_size: once
v_call: TRBV5-1

cdr3_nt: TGCGCCAGCAGTGAACAGGGAGTCCGCAACAAACCCGGGGAGCTGTTTTTT
cdr3_aa: CASSEQGVRNKPGELFF
j_call: TRBJ2-2
d_call: -
clone_size: -
v_call: TRBV10-2

cdr3_nt: TGTGCCAGCAGCTTCCGATCGACTAGCGGGACCAATGAGCAGTTCTTC
cdr3_aa: CASSFRSTSGTNEQFF
j_call: TRBJ2-1
d_call: TRBD2
clone_size: -
v_call: TRBV9

cdr3_nt: TGTGCCAGCAGCGCTGAGGGAGCAACTAATGAAAAACTGTTTTTT
cdr3_aa: CASSAEGATNEKLFF
j_call: TRBJ1-4
d_call: -
clone_size: -
v_call: TRBV9

cdr3_nt: TGCGCCAGCAGCCCCTGGGACAGGGACAACTACGAGCAGTACTTC
cdr3_aa: CASSPWDRDNYEQYF
j_call: TRBJ2-7
d_call: TRBD1
clone_size: -
v_call: TRBV5-1

cdr3_nt: TGCAGCGTGGCTTCTGGAAACACCATATATTTT
cdr3_aa: CSVASGNTIYF
j_call: TRBJ1-3
d_call: -
clone_size: -
v_call: TRBV29-1

cdr3_nt: TGTGCCAGCACTTTGACTCCAGAGGAAAAACTGTTTTTT
cdr3_aa: CASTLTPEEKLFF
j_call: TRBJ1-4
d_call: -
clone_size: -
v_call: TRBV12-3/TRBV12-4

cdr3_nt: TGTGCCACCACCGGGACTAGCGGGAGGGCCGGGAACACCGGGGAGCTGTTTTTT
cdr3_aa: CATTGTSGRAGNTGELFF
j_call: TRBJ2-2
d_call: -
clone_size: once
v_call: TRBV21-1

cdr3_nt: TGCAGTGCTAGTACCTCCTCGGGGGACCAGCCCCAGCATTTT
cdr3_aa: CSASTSSGDQPQHF
j_call: TRBJ1-5
d_call: -
clone_size: -
v_call: TRBV20-1

cdr3_nt: TGTGCCAGCAGCTTAGGGGAAAGCGGGAGGGTACCCTACGAGCAGTACTTC
cdr3_aa: CASSLGESGRVPYEQYF
j_call: TRBJ2-7
d_call: TRBD2
clone_size: few
v_call: TRBV7-2

cdr3_nt: TGTGCCAGCAGTGCGACAGGGGCAGATACGCAGTATTTT
cdr3_aa: CASSATGADTQYF
j_call: TRBJ2-3
d_call: TRBD1
clone_size: few
v_call: TRBV25-1

cdr3_nt: TGTGCCAGCAGCCAAGCCGGGGGGATGGCCGGGGAGCTGTTTTTT
cdr3_aa: CASSQAGGMAGELFF
j_call: TRBJ2-2
d_call: TRBD2
clone_size: -
v_call: TRBV3-1/TRBV3-2

cdr3_nt: TGTGCCAGCAAATGGCAGGGGAATTCACCCCTCCACTTT
cdr3_aa: CASKWQGNSPLHF
j_call: TRBJ1-6
d_call: -
clone_size: -
v_call: TRBV6-5

cdr3_nt: TGCGCCAGCGGCGAGACTAGCGGGGGCACAGATACGCAGTATTTT
cdr3_aa: CASGETSGGTDTQYF
j_call: TRBJ2-3
d_call: TRBD2
clone_size: -
v_call: TRBV10-1

cdr3_nt: TGTGCCAGCAGTGAAGTGGGAGGAAGCACTGAAGCTTTCTTT
cdr3_aa: CASSEVGGSTEAFF
j_call: TRBJ1-1
d_call: -
clone_size: once
v_call: TRBV25-1

cdr3_nt: TGTGTCAGGACAGGCGTATATAGCAATCAGCCCCAGCATTTT
cdr3_aa: CVRTGVYSNQPQHF
j_call: TRBJ1-5
d_call: TRBD1
clone_size: -
v_call: TRBV19

cdr3_nt: TGTGCCAGCAGCCGCTTTCCAGGAGGGAGGGTCGACGAGAGCACAGATACGCAGTATTTT
cdr3_aa: CASSRFPGGRVDESTDTQYF
j_call: TRBJ2-3
d_call: TRBD2
clone_size: -
v_call: TRBV4-2

cdr3_nt: TGTGCCAGCAGCAAACAGCGTCGGGGTGGCGAAAGGTTGCAGTTCTTC
cdr3_aa: CASSKQRRGGERLQFF
j_call: TRBJ2-1
d_call: -
clone_size: -
v_call: TRBV21-1

cdr3_nt: TGTGCCAGCAGCCCGAGGGTGACAGGGGTGAACACTGAAGCTTTCTTT
cdr3_aa: CASSPRVTGVNTEAFF
j_call: TRBJ1-1
d_call: TRBD1
clone_size: few
v_call: TRBV3-1/TRBV3-2

cdr3_nt: TGTGCCATCAGTGGGACGTTGGGGCGGGAGGGCCAAGACGAGCAGTACTTC
cdr3_aa: CAISGTLGREGQDEQYF
j_call: TRBJ2-7
d_call: TRBD2
clone_size: -
v_call: TRBV10-3

cdr3_nt: TGTGCCAGTAGTATACAGGGGGACGTCGAGCAGTACTTC
cdr3_aa: CASSIQGDVEQYF
j_call: TRBJ2-7
d_call: TRBD1
clone_size: -
v_call: TRBV19

cdr3_nt: TGTGCCAGCACTACGGGACAGAACTACGAGCAGTACTTC
cdr3_aa: CASTTGQNYEQYF
j_call: TRBJ2-7
d_call: TRBD1
clone_size: once
v_call: TRBV6-6

cdr3_nt: TGTGCCAGCAGCGACCGGGTAGGGCAGTACTTC
cdr3_aa: CASSDRVGQYF
j_call: TRBJ2-7
d_call: -
clone_size: -
v_call: TRBV3-1/TRBV3-2

cdr3_nt: TGTGCCAGCAGCTTAGGGGGGGGGCAAGCAGATACGCAGTATTTT
cdr3_aa: CASSLGGGQADTQYF
j_call: TRBJ2-3
d_call: -
clone_size: -
v_call: TRBV11-3

cdr3_nt: TGCGCCAGCAGCCCGATCCCGGGAGCGGAGACCCAGTACTTC
cdr3_aa: CASSPIPGAETQYF
j_call: TRBJ2-5
d_call: -
clone_size: -
v_call: TRBV5-1